What follows describes a single TCR beta chain. The antigen is unknown. The sample is drawn from a study of cytomegalovirus exposure and HLA in healthy donors. Findings of the study overall: Across donors, most TCRs were seen rarely, yet some public ones were widespread. Cytomegalovirus-associated status was assigned to approximately 160 TCR beta chains. The finding came from a later analysis; first-cohort TCR clusters tended to co-occur in the roughly 120 validation repertoires.

The data were produced by immunoSEQ multiplex PCR, yet TCRdb's version contains in-frame clones alone and is incomplete. In the table there are more than 45,000 clones, 90% to 95% of which are singletons. V lost 2 bases and J lost 7; bases outside the gene matches: 2. This CDR3 has 14 residues. Germline lookup yields CDR1 SGHRS and CDR2 YFSETQ. The roughly 120-subject validation cohort, separate from the approximately 660-subject first cohort, included the donors. This TCR derives from a woman aged 25 to 39 in good health and CMV-seronegative. Sequencing used PBMCs. The gene calls are TRBV5-1 and TRBJ1-3; 11 bases fit TRBD1. The CDR3 DNA sequence: TGCGCCAGCAGCTTCGGACAGGGGGCCAACACCATATATTTT. It codes for CASSFGQGANTIYF. Variable domain in full (rest from reference TRBV5-1 and TRBJ1-3): KAGVTQTPRYLIKTRGQQVTLSCSPISGHRSVSWYQQTPGQGLQFLFEYFSETQRNKGNFPGRFSGRQFSNSRSEMNVSTLELGDSALYLCASSFGQGANTIYFGEGSWLTVV.